Following are 10 T cell receptor beta chains from one sample sequenced in a study of control samples from healthy donors and cancer patients. Libraries were prepared by immunoSEQ multiplex PCR; TCRdb keeps only in-frame clonotypes and omits some of them. The profile shows 150,000 or so clones, roughly 93% of them singletons. The sample comprised blood. These receptors came from a man younger than 35 in good health.

The V and J genes are TRBV2 and TRBJ2-2; D is unclear. V was cut by 5 bases and J by 4 bases, with 11 bases left in between. This CDR3 contains 14 residues. CDR1 is SNHLY and CDR2 is FYNNEI in the germline V gene. The CDR3 is CASSIRSGTGELFF. The CDR3 DNA reads TGTGCCAGCAGTATCAGATCCGGCACCGGGGAGCTGTTTTTT.

The rearrangement uses TRBV7-2 and TRBJ2-3, with a possible D match to TRBD2 (6 bases). V lost 5 bases to trimming and J lost 1 base, with 16 bases between them. The CDR3 is 16 amino acids. Germline V CDR1 and CDR2: SGHTA, FQGNSA. Here the CDR3 reads CASSPPRTGGTDTQYF. Here the CDR3 DNA reads TGTGCCAGCAGCCCCCCGAGAACGGGGGGCACAGATACGCAGTATTTT. Full variable domain (rest looked up from reference TRBV7-2 and TRBJ2-3): GAGVSQSPSNKVTEKGKDVELRCDPISGHTALYWYRQSLGQGLEFLIYFQGNSAPDKSGLPSDRFSAERTGGSVSTLTIQRTQQEDSAVYLCASSPPRTGGTDTQYFGPGTRLTVL.

The chain carries TRBV5-4 and TRBJ1-2; possible D gene TRBD1, 5 bases. The CDR3 has 14 residues. Per germline, CDR1 SGHNT and CDR2 YYREEE (reference sequence). Trimming cost V 3 bases and J 3 bases, with 12 bases left between them. CDR3 protein: CASSWEGDDYGYTF. The CDR3 DNA reads as TGTGCCAGCAGCTGGGAAGGGGACGACTATGGCTACACCTTC.

The genes are TRBV7-9 and TRBJ2-2, with TRBD2 as a possible D gene (5 bases). V dropped 2 bases and J dropped 6 bases, with 13 bases sitting between them. This CDR3 contains 15 residues. CDR1 SEHNR and CDR2 FQNEAQ come from the germline V gene (reference sequence). The CDR3 region is CASSLRTPGPGELFF. The DNA of the CDR3 is TGTGCCAGCAGCTTAAGGACTCCTGGGCCCGGGGAGCTGTTTTTT. Filled out from reference TRBV7-9 and TRBJ2-2, the complete variable domain reads DTGVSQNPRHKITKRGQNVTFRCDPISEHNRLYWYRQTLGQGPEFLTYFQNEAQLEKSRLLSDRFSAERPKGSFSTLEIQRTEQGDSAMYLCASSLRTPGPGELFFGEGSRLTVL.

This chain connects TRBV10-3 to TRBJ2-5, with 9 bases lining up with TRBD1. With V trimmed by 4 bases and J by 3 bases, 3 bases remained unmatched. CDR3 length equals 14 residues. Per germline, CDR1 ENHRY and CDR2 SYGVKD. Here the CDR3 DNA reads TGTGCCATCAGTGGACGGACAGGGGAAGAGACCCAGTACTTC. It yields the protein CAISGRTGEETQYF.

In this sample, this clone turned up once. The gene calls are TRBV29-1 and TRBJ1-5; D gene ambiguous. V was pared by 6 bases and J by 2 bases, with 11 bases between. Per germline, CDR1 SQVTM and CDR2 ANQGSEA. CDR3 size: 13 residues. The CDR3 region is CSVADSRNQPQHF. CDR3 nucleotide sequence: TGCAGCGTCGCAGATTCTCGCAATCAGCCCCAGCATTTT.

CDR3 residues: CASSAGTVATGELFF. DNA for the CDR3: TGCGCCAGCAGCGCTGGGACGGTAGCTACCGGGGAGCTGTTTTTT. The J gene is TRBJ2-2, the V gene TRBV5-1; D may correspond to TRBD1 or TRBD2 (5 bases each). In germline, CDR1 is SGHRS, CDR2 YFSETQ. There are 15 residues in the CDR3. Deletions cut 4 bases from V and 5 bases from J, with 15 bases between.

The chain is built from TRBV4-3 and TRBJ2-7; D gene unclear. This CDR3 has 13 residues. The V and J ends lost 3 bases and 1 base respectively, with 7 bases between them. The V gene's germline CDR1 is LGHNA and CDR2 YSLEER. CDR3 nucleotide sequence: TGCGCCAGCAGCCAGGGTCCGTCCTACGAGCAGTACTTC. It codes for CASSQGPSYEQYF.

For this clone: The junction and the germline gene differ at one end; a read error may be behind it. J is TRBJ2-1 and V is TRBV7-7; 10 bases are shared with TRBD2. Germline-derived CDR1 and CDR2 are SSHAT and FNYEAQ (reference sequence). The CDR3 totals 15 residues. The CDR3 sequence: CASSLALAGDNEQFF. DNA for the CDR3: TGTGCTAGCAGCTTAGCGCTAGCGGGGGACAATGAGCAGTTCTTC.

V and J are TRBV13 and TRBJ2-4, with D perhaps matching TRBD2 (6 bases). V was cut by 3 bases and J by 11 bases, with 14 bases left in between. The CDR3 length is 13 residues. The germline CDR1 and CDR2 sequences are PRHDT and FYEKMQ (reference sequence). The CDR3 bases are TGTGCCAGCAGCTTGGGCGGGACCCGAGTTCAGTACTTC. This encodes CASSLGGTRVQYF.